The rows below give T cell receptor beta chains drawn from one sample of a study of spatial heterogeneity in lung cancer. Via MiXCR, TCRdb re-called the 5' RACE reads, giving one row per CDR3 protein. The sample lists roughly 75,000 distinct CDR3 sequences, 13% occurring once. Sequenced here: PBMCs, sampled at surgery. The receptors originated from a male donor with early-stage non-small cell lung cancer. Each CDR3 is given with its conserved first and last residue. The D gene is left open where the match is weak. Part of the rows lack a size; the others show once, few, many or a class for expanded clones.

d_call j_call clone_size v_call cdr3_nt cdr3_aa
TRBD2 TRBJ2-3 many TRBV10-2 TGCGCCAGCAGTGAGTCGAAGGTGGGGGTAGCGGGAGATACGCAGTATTTT CASSESKVGVAGDTQYF
TRBD2 TRBJ2-2 few TRBV6-5 TGTGCCAGCAGCCACGGGGGGTGGGACACCGGGGAGCTGTTTTTT CASSHGGWDTGELFF
. TRBJ1-5 few TRBV15 TGTGCCACCAGCAGAGAAGGGGGTATCATTCAGCCCCAGCATTTT CATSREGGIIQPQHF
TRBD1 TRBJ2-7 many TRBV24-1 TGTGCCACCAGCCGGGACAGGAGCTCCTACGAGCAGTACTTC CATSRDRSSYEQYF
. TRBJ1-1 . TRBV7-9 TGTGCCAGCCGGCCGATGAGCACTGAAGCTTTCTTT CASRPMSTEAFF
. TRBJ1-3 . TRBV6-6 TGTGCCAGCGGATTCCTCTCTGGAAACACCATATATTTT CASGFLSGNTIYF
TRBD2 TRBJ2-1 . TRBV20-1 TGCAGTGCTAGAAAGGTTCGCCTAGCGGACAATGAGCAGTTCTTC CSARKVRLADNEQFF
. TRBJ2-2 . TRBV2 TGTGCCAGCAGTGGGGGACGGACGAACACCGGGGAGCTGTTTTTT CASSGGRTNTGELFF
TRBD2 TRBJ2-2 many TRBV3-1 TGTGCCAGCAGCCAAGTGCCTAGCGGGAGGTCCGCGAACACCGGGGAGCTGTTTTTT CASSQVPSGRSANTGELFF
. TRBJ1-2 . TRBV10-3 TGTGCCATCAGTTTCGAGTTCAACTATGGCTACACCTTC CAISFEFNYGYTF
TRBD1 TRBJ1-4 . TRBV29-1 TGCAGCGTAGTTACAGGGGACCGATCAACTAATGAAAAACTGTTTTTT CSVVTGDRSTNEKLFF